These T cell receptor beta chains were read from a single sample in a study of read filtering for tumor transcriptome and immune sequencing. TCRdb reprocessed the reads with MiXCR, giving one entry per CDR3 protein. The repertoire has about 130,000 distinct CDR3 sequences, around 13% of them found once; the top ten carry 9.5% to 12%. The sequenced material came from a population of CD138-negative cells sorted from bone marrow. These receptors were taken from a donor at least 40 years old with multiple myeloma. CDR3s include the opening cysteine and the closing phenylalanine or tryptophan. D genes are given only for firm matches. For some rows the clone size is stated as once, few or many, or as a class when expanded; others skip it.

>TRBV28|TRBD2|many|TRBJ2-5
TGTGCCAGCAGTTCCCGGCAACGAACTAGCGGGAAGAGGAGAGAGACCCAGTACTTC
CASSSRQRTSGKRRETQYF
>TRBV20-1|.|many|TRBJ2-3
TGCAGTGCTAAGGGGGGGGCGACAGATACGCAGTATTTT
CSAKGGATDTQYF
>TRBV2|.|.|TRBJ2-5
TGTGCCAGCAGTGGGACAGTACAAGAGACCCAGTACTTC
CASSGTVQETQYF
>TRBV28|.|many|TRBJ1-5
TGTGCCAGCAGTTTGGGGGCAGGCGGTGAGAATCAGCCCCAGCATTTT
CASSLGAGGENQPQHF
>TRBV10-1|.|many|TRBJ1-1
TGCGCCAGCAGTGATGGAGGAATGGCCACTGAAGCTTTCTTT
CASSDGGMATEAFF
>TRBV7-3|TRBD1|many|TRBJ2-1
TGTGCCAGCAGCTCGACCGGGACAGGGTACTATGAGCAGTTCTTC
CASSSTGTGYYEQFF
>TRBV28|.|many|TRBJ1-2
TGTGCCAGCAGAATAACAGGCCCCTATGGCTACACCTTC
CASRITGPYGYTF
>TRBV19|TRBD1|many|TRBJ2-1
TGTGCCACCGGGACAGTTAGCAATGAGCAGTTCTTC
CATGTVSNEQFF
>TRBV20-1|.|many|TRBJ1-5
TGCAGTGCTAGAGCCCCGGGGGCGACCCAGCATTTT
CSARAPGATQHF
>TRBV11-3|TRBD2|.|TRBJ2-5
TGTGCCAGCAGCTTAGAGGGCAGCGGGAGGGCCTATGAGACCCGGTACTTC
CASSLEGSGRAYETRYF
>TRBV28|TRBD2|many|TRBJ2-3
TGTGCCAGCAGTTTCCTAGCGGGCACAGATACGCAGTATTTT
CASSFLAGTDTQYF
>TRBV3-2|.|many|TRBJ2-1
TGTGCCAGCAGCCAAGGCCGCCAAGTTCAGGCGTTCTTC
CASSQGRQVQAFF
>TRBV7-9|.|many|TRBJ2-2
TGTGCCAGCAGCTTAGTTGGTGGGGACACCGGGGAGCTGTTTTTT
CASSLVGGDTGELFF
>TRBV30|.|many|TRBJ2-2
TGTGCCTGGAGTAAACTCTTGACCGGGGAGCTGTTTTTT
CAWSKLLTGELFF
>TRBV7-9|.|many|TRBJ1-2
TGTGCCAGCAGCTTAGGTTGGGTACAGGAAAACGGAGGCTACACCTTC
CASSLGWVQENGGYTF
>TRBV6-2/TRBV6-3|TRBD1|few|TRBJ2-1
TGTGCCAGCAGAATTCCCGGGACAGGGATTGAGCAGTTCTTC
CASRIPGTGIEQFF
>TRBV5-6|.|.|TRBJ2-4
TGTGCCAGCAGCTTGGACCCTGGGGAAAACATTCAGTACTTC
CASSLDPGENIQYF
>TRBV7-9|TRBD2|many|TRBJ2-5
TGTGCCAGCAGCCGGCGGGGGGCCGGCGAGGAGACCCAGTACTTC
CASSRRGAGEETQYF
>TRBV20-1|.|many|TRBJ2-7
TGCAGTGCTAGAGATCCCCAGGGACTCAACTACGAGCAGTACTTC
CSARDPQGLNYEQYF
>TRBV6-5|TRBD2|many|TRBJ2-7
TGTGCCAGCAGTTTGGCGGGGGGGGCGACCTACGAGCAGTACTTC
CASSLAGGATYEQYF
>TRBV7-9|.|many|TRBJ1-1
TGTGCCAGCAGCTTAGGAGACCGAACAAACCCCGCGGCTTTCTTT
CASSLGDRTNPAAFF
>TRBV7-9|.|.|TRBJ2-2
TGTGCCAGCAGGGGGGCGGTGAACACCGGGGAGCTGTTTTTT
CASRGAVNTGELFF
>TRBV18|.|many|TRBJ2-3
TGTGCCAGCTCACCTGTTGGATCGGATACGCAGTATTTT
CASSPVGSDTQYF
>TRBV12-3/TRBV12-4|TRBD1|many|TRBJ1-6
TGTGCCAGCAGTTTGACAGGGTCTAATTCACCCCTCCACTTT
CASSLTGSNSPLHF
>TRBV7-8|.|few|TRBJ2-3
TGTGCCAGCAGCCACCCGGGCACAGATACGCAGTATTTT
CASSHPGTDTQYF
>TRBV20-1|TRBD2|many|TRBJ2-2
TGCGGTCTAGCGGGGGGCGGCACCGGGGAGCTGTTTTTT
CGLAGGGTGELFF
>TRBV7-8|TRBD1|many|TRBJ2-5
TGTGCCAGCAGCCGAGACAGGGGGACCGAAGAGACCCAGTACTTC
CASSRDRGTEETQYF
>TRBV20-1|TRBD1|many|TRBJ2-7
TGCAGTGCTCCCGACAGGGGTACCTACGAGCAGTACTTC
CSAPDRGTYEQYF
>TRBV18|TRBD1|many|TRBJ2-7
TGTGCCAGCTCACCGGGACAGGGTTTCCACGAGCAGTACTTC
CASSPGQGFHEQYF
>TRBV5-1|TRBD2|.|TRBJ2-1
TGCGCCAGCAGCCCCACTAGCGGGGTGATTAATGAGCAGTTCTTC
CASSPTSGVINEQFF
>TRBV5-1|.|.|TRBJ2-5
TGCGCCAGCAGTTTTGATACACCCCAAGGGACCCAGTACTTC
CASSFDTPQGTQYF
>TRBV30|TRBD1|many|TRBJ1-1
TGTGCCTGGAACCGGGACAGGGGCGCTGAAGCTTTCTTT
CAWNRDRGAEAFF
>TRBV19|.|many|TRBJ2-1
TGTGCCAGTACCAATTCATTATCTGAGCAGTTCTTC
CASTNSLSEQFF
>TRBV5-5|.|many|TRBJ2-5
TGTGCCAGCAGCCGAACAGGGACCCCCCGGGAGACCCAGTACTTC
CASSRTGTPRETQYF
>TRBV20-1|.|many|TRBJ2-7
TGCAGTGCTAGTGGGGGGTTCTCCTACGAGCAGTACTTC
CSASGGFSYEQYF
>TRBV18|.|few|TRBJ1-1
TGTGCCAGCTCACCAGGAGGGTTACGTGACACTGAAGCTTTCTTT
CASSPGGLRDTEAFF
>TRBV12-3/TRBV12-4|.|many|TRBJ2-1
TGTGCCAGCAGTCTAGCTTCTCTCTACAATGAGCAGTTCTTC
CASSLASLYNEQFF
>TRBV20-1|TRBD2|many|TRBJ2-3
TGCAGTGTCCTAGCGGGGGACACAGATACGCAGTATTTT
CSVLAGDTDTQYF
>TRBV12-3/TRBV12-4|TRBD2|few|TRBJ2-7
TGTGCCAGCAGTTCCGACCTAGCGGTAGCCTACGAGCAGTACTTC
CASSSDLAVAYEQYF
>TRBV3-1|.|many|TRBJ2-2
TGTGCCAGCAGCCAAGAGGCGGGGAACACCGGGGAGCTGTTTTTT
CASSQEAGNTGELFF
>TRBV5-1|.|many|TRBJ2-4
TGCGCCAGCAGCTTGGCCGGGGAGGACGCCCACATTCAGTACTTC
CASSLAGEDAHIQYF
>TRBV20-1|.|many|TRBJ2-7
TGCAGTGCTAGAGACAAGTCCTACGAGCAGTACTTC
CSARDKSYEQYF
>TRBV5-6|.|.|TRBJ1-5
TGTGCCAGCAGCCGAAGGTTGGGGGGCGCGGGGCAGCCCCAGCATTTT
CASSRRLGGAGQPQHF
>TRBV29-1|.|many|TRBJ1-1
TGCAGCGTTGATGAATCGGGGCAGGACACTGAAGCTTTCTTT
CSVDESGQDTEAFF
>TRBV24-1|.|.|TRBJ2-7
TGTGCCACCAGTGAGCGGAACCCCTACGAGCAGTACTTC
CATSERNPYEQYF
>TRBV29-1|TRBD1|many|TRBJ2-1
TGCAGCGTTGAAGAGGGCCAGGGGGCGGACAATGAGCAGTTCTTC
CSVEEGQGADNEQFF
>TRBV6-6|TRBD1|many|TRBJ1-5
TGTGCCAGCAGCTCCGCGGCGGGACAGGGGGTTCAGCCCCAGCATTTT
CASSSAAGQGVQPQHF
>TRBV29-1|TRBD1|many|TRBJ2-7
TGCAGCGCGGGACAGGGGGTTGGCGAGCAGTACTTC
CSAGQGVGEQYF
>TRBV7-9|TRBD2|few|TRBJ2-7
TGTGCCAGCAGCTTCCACTTTCCTAGCGGGAGCGGTTCCGAGCAGTACTTC
CASSFHFPSGSGSEQYF
>TRBV4-1|TRBD1|many|TRBJ1-4
TGCGCCAGCAGCCGGTGGGGGACAGGACGTAATGAAAAACTGTTTTTT
CASSRWGTGRNEKLFF
>TRBV29-1|TRBD1|.|TRBJ1-1
TGCAGCGTTGAACCGGACAGGGGGCTATCAGCTTTCTTT
CSVEPDRGLSAFF
>TRBV7-9|TRBD2|many|TRBJ2-1
TGTGCCAGCAGCCCAGGGACTAGCGGAATCCCATTATCTAATGAGCAGTTCTTC
CASSPGTSGIPLSNEQFF
>TRBV6-5|TRBD2|many|TRBJ2-2
TGTGCCAGCAGGTCACGCGGGGGGCTGAACACCGGGGAGCTGTTTTTT
CASRSRGGLNTGELFF
>TRBV11-3|.|many|TRBJ2-2
TGTGCCAGCAGCCCCACAGCGGTCACCGGGGAGCTGTTTTTT
CASSPTAVTGELFF
>TRBV6-2/TRBV6-3|.|many|TRBJ2-1
TGTGCCAGCAGCCCCGAGGAGCGGGCTTACAATGAGCAGTTCTTC
CASSPEERAYNEQFF
>TRBV18|.|many|TRBJ1-1
TGTGCCAGCTCACCGGAAACTGAAGCTTTCTTT
CASSPETEAFF
>TRBV20-1|TRBD2|many|TRBJ2-1
TGCAGTTCGTATCCGGGACTAGCGGTGAATGAGCAGTTCTTC
CSSYPGLAVNEQFF
>TRBV20-1|.|many|TRBJ1-2
TGCAGTGCTTGGACAGCTCACACTAACTATGGCTACACCTTC
CSAWTAHTNYGYTF
>TRBV7-9|TRBD2|few|TRBJ2-1
TGTGCCAGCAGCTTAGGACTAGCACATTACAATGAGCAGTTCTTC
CASSLGLAHYNEQFF